The present entry profiles one T cell receptor (beta chain) with its context. Antigen: not known. This specimen comes from a study of shared clonotypes between healthy human individuals. Overall study results and limits: Among donors, the sharing of clonotypes was expected to be influenced by sequencing depth. Four donors shared approximately 5% of their naive CD4 clonotypes.

The ends were cut back, 4 bases at V and 1 base at J, with 10 bases in the middle. The CDR3 contains 14 residues. Germline values: CDR1 MGHRA, CDR2 YSYEKL. Assay used: immunoSEQ multiplex PCR; TCRdb lists only in-frame clones, some missing. The data show 110,000 or so clones, around 73% seen once. Donors were healthy HIV-negative adults without recent acute infections or vaccinations. CD8 memory was a combination that joined CD45RO+ cells with CCR7-negative CD45RA+ TemRA cells. J is TRBJ2-5 and V is TRBV4-1, with TRBD2 as a possible D gene (6 bases). Specimen: memory CD8+ T cells sorted from blood. Subset denoted: CD45RO+ cells pooled with CCR7-negative TemRA cells. This sequence originates from a woman aged 25 to 39 in good health. In DNA, the CDR3 is TGCGCCAGCAGCCGCGGGGAACCCCAAGAGACCCAGTACTTC. Residues: CASSRGEPQETQYF.